The entry below gives a single T cell receptor beta chain sequence along with its context. The sample belongs to a study of T cells in tumors after PD-1 blockade. Study-wide context: A subset received ongoing vismodegib 150 mg daily alongside anti-PD-1 therapy.

Measured with immunoSEQ multiplex PCR; TCRdb has only the in-frame clones, and not every one. Counted here are 50,000 to 75,000 clones, approximately 79% occurring once; the ten biggest clones make up over 3.5%. This TCR was recovered from a human donor with basal cell carcinoma. Material: PBMCs, obtained after anti-PD-1 treatment.

The CDR3 is CASSLGGGGDQPQHF. CDR3 coding DNA: TGTGCCAGCAGTTTAGGCGGGGGGGGCGATCAGCCCCAGCATTTT. The chain is built from TRBV27 and TRBJ1-5, with a tentative D call TRBD1 (6 bases). Deletions cut 2 bases from V and 5 bases from J, with 13 bases between. This CDR3 is 15 amino acids long. Germline V gene data show CDR1 as MNHEY and CDR2 as SMNVEV (reference sequence).